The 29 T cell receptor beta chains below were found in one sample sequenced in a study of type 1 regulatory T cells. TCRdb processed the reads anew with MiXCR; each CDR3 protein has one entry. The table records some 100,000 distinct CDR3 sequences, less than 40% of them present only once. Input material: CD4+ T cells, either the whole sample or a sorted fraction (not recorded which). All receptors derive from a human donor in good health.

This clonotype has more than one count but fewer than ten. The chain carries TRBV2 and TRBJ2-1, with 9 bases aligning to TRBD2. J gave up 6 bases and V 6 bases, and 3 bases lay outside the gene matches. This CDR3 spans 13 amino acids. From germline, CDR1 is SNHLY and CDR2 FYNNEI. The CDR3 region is CASSGTSSNEQFF. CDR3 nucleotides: TGTGCCAGCAGCGGGACTAGCAGCAATGAGCAGTTCTTC.

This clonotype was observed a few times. CDR3 sequence (DNA): TGTGCCAGCAGTTACAGGGGCATGAACACTGAAGCTTTCTTT. It yields the protein CASSYRGMNTEAFF. This sequence joins TRBV6-2 or TRBV6-3 and TRBJ1-1; TRBD1 might be the D (5 bases). This CDR3 is built from 14 residues. Germline CDR1 reads MNHEY; CDR2 reads SVGEGT. V shed 2 bases and J shed 0 bases, with 7 bases lying between them.

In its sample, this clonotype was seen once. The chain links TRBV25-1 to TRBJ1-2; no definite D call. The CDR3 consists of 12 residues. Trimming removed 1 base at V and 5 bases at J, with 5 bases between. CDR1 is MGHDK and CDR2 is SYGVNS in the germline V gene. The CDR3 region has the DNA TGTGCCAGCAGTGAATCATGGTATGGCTACACCTTC. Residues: CASSESWYGYTF.

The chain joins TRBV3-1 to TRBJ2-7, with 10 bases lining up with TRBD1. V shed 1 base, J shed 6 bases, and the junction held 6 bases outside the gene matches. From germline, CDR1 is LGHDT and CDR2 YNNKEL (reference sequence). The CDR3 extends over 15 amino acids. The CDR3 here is CASSQGGTGALEQYF. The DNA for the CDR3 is TGTGCCAGCAGCCAAGGTGGGACAGGGGCTCTCGAGCAGTACTTC.

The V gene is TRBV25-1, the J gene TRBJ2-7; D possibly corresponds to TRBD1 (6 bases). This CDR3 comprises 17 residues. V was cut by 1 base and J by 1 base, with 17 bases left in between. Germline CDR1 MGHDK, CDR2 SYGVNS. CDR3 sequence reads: CASSELDSRAGSYEQYF. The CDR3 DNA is TGTGCCAGCAGTGAATTGGACAGTCGGGCAGGGTCCTACGAGCAGTACTTC.

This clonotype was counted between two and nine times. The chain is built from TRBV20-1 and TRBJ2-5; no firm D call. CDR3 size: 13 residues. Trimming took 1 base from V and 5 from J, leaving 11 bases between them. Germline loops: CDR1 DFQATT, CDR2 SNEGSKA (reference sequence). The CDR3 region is CSARVDAVETQYF. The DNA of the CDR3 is TGCAGTGCTAGAGTTGATGCCGTGGAGACCCAGTACTTC.

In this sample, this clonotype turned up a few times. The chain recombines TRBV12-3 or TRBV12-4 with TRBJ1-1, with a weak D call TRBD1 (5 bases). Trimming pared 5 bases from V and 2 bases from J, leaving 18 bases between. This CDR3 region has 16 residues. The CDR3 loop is CASSPGAGIGNTEAFF. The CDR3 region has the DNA TGTGCCAGCAGTCCCGGGGCAGGAATAGGTAACACTGAAGCTTTCTTT.

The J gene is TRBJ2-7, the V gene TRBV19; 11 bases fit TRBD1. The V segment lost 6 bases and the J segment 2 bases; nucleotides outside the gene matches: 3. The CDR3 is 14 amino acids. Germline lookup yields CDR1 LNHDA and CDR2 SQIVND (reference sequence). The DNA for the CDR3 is TGTGCCAGTAGCGGGACAGGGGGTGCCTACGAGCAGTACTTC. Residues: CASSGTGGAYEQYF.

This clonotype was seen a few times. CDR3 DNA: TGTGCCAGCAGCCCTCGTCTGGGGTTACTCAATGAGCAGTTCTTC. Residues: CASSPRLGLLNEQFF. This rearrangement joins TRBV12-3 or TRBV12-4 to TRBJ2-1; no definite D call. Trimming took 6 bases from V and 6 from J, leaving 18 bases between them. The CDR3 length is 15 residues.

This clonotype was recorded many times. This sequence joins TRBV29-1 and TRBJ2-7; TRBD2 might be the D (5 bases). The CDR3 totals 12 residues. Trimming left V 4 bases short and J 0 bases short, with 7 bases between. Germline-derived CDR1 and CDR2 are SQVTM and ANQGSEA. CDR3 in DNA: TGCAGCGTTGCCCGGGGCTCCTACGAGCAGTACTTC. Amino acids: CSVARGSYEQYF.

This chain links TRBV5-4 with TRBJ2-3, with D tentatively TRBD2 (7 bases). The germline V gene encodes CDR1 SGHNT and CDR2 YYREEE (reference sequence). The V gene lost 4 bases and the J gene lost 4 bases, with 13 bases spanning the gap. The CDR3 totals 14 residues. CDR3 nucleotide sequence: TGTGCCAGCAGCACAAGGGGGGGTCCAGATACGCAGTATTTT. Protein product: CASSTRGGPDTQYF.

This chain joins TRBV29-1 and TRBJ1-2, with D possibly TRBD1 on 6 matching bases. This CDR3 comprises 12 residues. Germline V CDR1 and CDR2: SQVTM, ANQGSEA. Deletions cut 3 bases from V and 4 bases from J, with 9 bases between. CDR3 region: CSVEGASYGYTF. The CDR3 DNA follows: TGCAGCGTTGAGGGGGCCTCCTATGGCTACACCTTC. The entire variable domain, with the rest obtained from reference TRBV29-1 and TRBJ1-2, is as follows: SAVISQKPSRDICQRGTSLTIQCQVDSQVTMMFWYRQQPGQSLTLIATANQGSEATYESGFVIDKFPISRPNLTFSTLTVSNMSPEDSSIYLCSVEGASYGYTFGSGTRLTVV.

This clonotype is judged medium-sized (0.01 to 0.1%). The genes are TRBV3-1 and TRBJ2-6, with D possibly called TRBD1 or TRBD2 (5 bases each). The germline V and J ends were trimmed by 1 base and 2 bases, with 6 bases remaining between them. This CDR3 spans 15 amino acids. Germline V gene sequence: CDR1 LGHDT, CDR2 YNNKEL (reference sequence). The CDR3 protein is CASSQGGAGANVLTF. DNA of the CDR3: TGTGCCAGCAGCCAAGGAGGGGCTGGGGCCAACGTCCTGACTTTC.

CDR3: CAGSDPAIYEQYF. Written as DNA, the CDR3 is TGTGCGGGCTCGGACCCTGCTATTTACGAGCAGTACTTC. The gene calls are TRBV6-2 or TRBV6-3 and TRBJ2-7; D remains unclear. Germline CDR1 is MNHEY and CDR2 is SVGEGT. The CDR3 totals 13 residues.

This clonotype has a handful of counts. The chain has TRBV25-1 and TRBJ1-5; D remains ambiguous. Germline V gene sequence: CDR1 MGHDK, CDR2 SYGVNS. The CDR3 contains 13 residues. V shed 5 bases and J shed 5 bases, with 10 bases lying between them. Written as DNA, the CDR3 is TGTGCCAGCAGTTCACAGTCAGATCAGCCCCAGCATTTT. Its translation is CASSSQSDQPQHF.

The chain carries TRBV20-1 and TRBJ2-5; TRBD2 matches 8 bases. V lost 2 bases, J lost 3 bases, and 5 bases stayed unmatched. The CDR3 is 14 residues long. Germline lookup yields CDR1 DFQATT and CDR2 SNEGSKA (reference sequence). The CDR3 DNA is TGCAGTGCTAGAATCGGACTAGCAGAAGAGACCCAGTACTTC. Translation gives CSARIGLAEETQYF.

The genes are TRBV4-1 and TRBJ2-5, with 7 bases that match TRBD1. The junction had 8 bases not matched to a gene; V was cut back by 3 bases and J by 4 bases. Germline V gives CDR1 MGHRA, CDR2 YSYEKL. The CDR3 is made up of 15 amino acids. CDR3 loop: CASSQLQGLGETQYF. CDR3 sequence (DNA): TGCGCCAGCAGCCAGTTACAGGGGTTGGGAGAGACCCAGTACTTC.

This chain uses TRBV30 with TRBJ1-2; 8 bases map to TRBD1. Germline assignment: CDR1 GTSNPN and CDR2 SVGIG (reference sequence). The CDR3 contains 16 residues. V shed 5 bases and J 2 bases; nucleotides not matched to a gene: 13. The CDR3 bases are TGTGCCTGGGGGGGACCAAGGACAGGGCACAACTATGGCTACACCTTC. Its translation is CAWGGPRTGHNYGYTF. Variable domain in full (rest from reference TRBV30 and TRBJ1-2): SQTIHQWPATLVQPVGSPLSLECTVEGTSNPNLYWYRQAAGRGLQLLFYSVGIGQISSEVPQNLSASRPQDRQFILSSKKLLLSDSGFYLCAWGGPRTGHNYGYTFGSGTRLTVV.

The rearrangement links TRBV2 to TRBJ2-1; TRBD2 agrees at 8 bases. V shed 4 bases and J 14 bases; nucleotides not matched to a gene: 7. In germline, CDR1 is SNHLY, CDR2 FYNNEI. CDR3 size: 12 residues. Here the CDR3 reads CASSAQTSGKFF. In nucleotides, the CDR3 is TGTGCCAGCAGTGCGCAAACTAGCGGAAAGTTCTTC.

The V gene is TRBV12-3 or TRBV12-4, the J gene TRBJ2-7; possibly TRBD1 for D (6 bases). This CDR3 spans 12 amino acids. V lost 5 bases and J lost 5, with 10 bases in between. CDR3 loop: CASSAQGNEQYF. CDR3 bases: TGTGCCAGCAGTGCCCAGGGGAACGAGCAGTACTTC.

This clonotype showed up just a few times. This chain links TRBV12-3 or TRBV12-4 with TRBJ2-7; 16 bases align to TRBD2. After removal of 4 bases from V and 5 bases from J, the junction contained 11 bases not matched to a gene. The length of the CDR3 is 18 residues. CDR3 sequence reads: CASSSLGLAGGPDHEQYF. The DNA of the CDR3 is TGTGCCAGCAGTTCCCTGGGACTAGCGGGAGGGCCAGACCACGAGCAGTACTTC.

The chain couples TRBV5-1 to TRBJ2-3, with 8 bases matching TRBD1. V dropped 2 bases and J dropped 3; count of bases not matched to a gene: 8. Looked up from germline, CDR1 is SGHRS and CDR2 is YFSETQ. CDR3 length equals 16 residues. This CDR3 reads CASSFGQGGRTDTQYF. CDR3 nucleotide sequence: TGCGCCAGCAGCTTTGGACAGGGCGGTAGAACAGATACGCAGTATTTT.

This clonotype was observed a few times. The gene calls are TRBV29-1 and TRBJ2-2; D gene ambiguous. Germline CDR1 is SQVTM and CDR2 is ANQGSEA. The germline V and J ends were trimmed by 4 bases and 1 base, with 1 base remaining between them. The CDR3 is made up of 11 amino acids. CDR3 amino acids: CSVGNTGELFF. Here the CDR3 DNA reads TGCAGCGTTGGGAACACCGGGGAGCTGTTTTTT.

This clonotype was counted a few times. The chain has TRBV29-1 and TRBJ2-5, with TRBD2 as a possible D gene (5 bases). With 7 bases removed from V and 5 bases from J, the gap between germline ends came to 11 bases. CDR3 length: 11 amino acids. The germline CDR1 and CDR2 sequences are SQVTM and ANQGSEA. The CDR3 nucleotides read TGCAGCGGCGGACTTATGGAGACCCAGTACTTC. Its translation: CSGGLMETQYF. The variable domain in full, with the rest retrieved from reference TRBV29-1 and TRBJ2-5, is SAVISQKPSRDICQRGTSLTIQCQVDSQVTMMFWYRQQPGQSLTLIATANQGSEATYESGFVIDKFPISRPNLTFSTLTVSNMSPEDSSIYLCSGGLMETQYFGPGTRLLVL.

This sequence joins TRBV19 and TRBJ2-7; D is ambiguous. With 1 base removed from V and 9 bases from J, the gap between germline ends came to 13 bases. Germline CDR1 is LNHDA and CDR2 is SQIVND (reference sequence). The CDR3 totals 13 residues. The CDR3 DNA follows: TGTGCCAGTAGTATAGTTGCCAGTACCGCGCAGTACTTC. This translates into CASSIVASTAQYF.

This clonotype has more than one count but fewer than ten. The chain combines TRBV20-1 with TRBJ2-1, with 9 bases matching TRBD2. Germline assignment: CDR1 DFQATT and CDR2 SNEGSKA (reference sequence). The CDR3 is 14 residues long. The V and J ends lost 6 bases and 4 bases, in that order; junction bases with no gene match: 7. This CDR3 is CSALSSGTYNEQFF. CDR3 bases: TGCAGTGCCCTCTCTAGCGGGACTTACAATGAGCAGTTCTTC.

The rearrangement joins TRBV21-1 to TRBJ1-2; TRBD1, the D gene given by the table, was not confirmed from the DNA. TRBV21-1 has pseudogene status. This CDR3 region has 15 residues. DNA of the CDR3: TGTGCCAGCAGCCGGGCGGGACAGCGTCCCTATGGCTACACCTTC. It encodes CASSRAGQRPYGYTF.

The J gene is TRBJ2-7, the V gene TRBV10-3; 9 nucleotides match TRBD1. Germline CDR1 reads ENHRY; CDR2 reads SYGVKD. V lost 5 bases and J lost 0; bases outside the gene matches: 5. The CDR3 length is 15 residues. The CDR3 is CAISPGDRVSYEQYF. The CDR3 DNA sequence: TGTGCCATCAGTCCCGGGGACAGGGTCTCCTACGAGCAGTACTTC.

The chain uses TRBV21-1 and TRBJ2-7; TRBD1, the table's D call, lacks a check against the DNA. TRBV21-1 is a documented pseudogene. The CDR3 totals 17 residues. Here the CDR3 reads CASSTLGEGQGSYEQYF. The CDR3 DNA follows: TGTGCCAGCAGCACCCTCGGAGAGGGACAGGGCTCCTACGAGCAGTACTTC.